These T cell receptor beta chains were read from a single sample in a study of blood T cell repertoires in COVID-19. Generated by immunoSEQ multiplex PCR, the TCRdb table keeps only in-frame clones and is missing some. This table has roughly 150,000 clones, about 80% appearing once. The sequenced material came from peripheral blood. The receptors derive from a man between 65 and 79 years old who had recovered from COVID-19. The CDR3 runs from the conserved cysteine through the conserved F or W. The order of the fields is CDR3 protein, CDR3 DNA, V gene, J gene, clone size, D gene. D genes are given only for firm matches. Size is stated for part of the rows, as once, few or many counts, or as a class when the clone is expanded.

CASSPWTDSYEQYF,TGTGCCAGCAGCCCCTGGACAGACTCCTACGAGCAGTACTTC,TRBV28,TRBJ2-7,NA,NA
CAGTGGDNTEAFF,TGTGCCGGGACAGGGGGCGATAACACTGAAGCTTTCTTT,TRBV7-9,TRBJ1-1,NA,TRBD1
CASSSGQGARSQPQHF,TGTGCCAGCAGCTCCGGACAGGGGGCGAGGAGTCAGCCCCAGCATTTT,TRBV5-5,TRBJ1-5,NA,TRBD1
CASRIGAHSGNTIYF,TGTGCCTCCCGAATAGGGGCTCACTCTGGAAACACCATATATTTT,TRBV6-5,TRBJ1-3,NA,NA
CASSDPVSGGYNEQFF,TGTGCCAGCAGCGACCCCGTTAGCGGGGGATACAATGAGCAGTTCTTC,TRBV5-4,TRBJ2-1,NA,TRBD2
CASSSGQGREKLFF,TGTGCCAGCAGCTCGGGACAAGGCCGGGAAAAACTGTTTTTT,TRBV7-9,TRBJ1-4,once,NA
CASSAQRQGLNEKLFF,TGTGCCAGCAGTGCCCAACGACAGGGGCTTAATGAAAAACTGTTTTTT,TRBV2,TRBJ1-4,NA,TRBD1
CASSSGNLAGGSYEQYF,TGCGCCAGCAGCTCCGGGAACTTAGCGGGTGGGTCCTACGAGCAGTACTTC,TRBV5-1,TRBJ2-7,NA,TRBD2
CASSPTTGTDTQYF,TGTGCCAGCTCACCAACCACGGGCACAGATACGCAGTATTTT,TRBV18,TRBJ2-3,NA,NA
CASSSEGSPLHF,TGTGCCAGCAGTTCAGAGGGTTCACCCCTCCACTTT,TRBV6-5,TRBJ1-6,once,NA
CASTGGGAYNEQFF,TGTGCCAGCACCGGGGGGGGAGCCTACAATGAGCAGTTCTTC,TRBV2,TRBJ2-1,NA,TRBD2